Sequencing of this T cell receptor (beta chain) was carried out in a study of CD8 T cells in ankylosing spondylitis. General study findings and limits: A TCR beta motif of 8 or 9 highly homologous variants appeared characteristic of ankylosing spondylitis blood. Reactive arthritis synovial fluid and blood were previously reported to contain some motif variants. Significant enrichment of disease-linked clones was reported in matched ankylosing spondylitis synovial fluid.

This clonotype came up many times. Antigen specificity is unknown. The CDR3 spans 16 residues. Trimming took off 0 bases at V and 5 bases at J, with 18 bases between the two ends. Germline loops: CDR1 SGHRS, CDR2 YFSETQ. Preparation of TCR beta libraries was done by quantitative 5'-RACE with molecular barcodes. TCRdb used MiXCR to reprocess the 5' RACE reads, holding one entry per CDR3 protein. This sample has about 510,000 distinct CDR3 sequences, with 5.3% found just once. V and J are TRBV5-1 and TRBJ2-7; a weak D match, TRBD1 (6 bases). The specimen sequenced was blood, either unsorted or a sorted T cell fraction (not recorded which). The receptor was derived from a male donor with ankylosing spondylitis. The DNA for the CDR3 is TGCGCCAGCAGCTTGGTGGCAGGGGTCGTCGCCCACGAGCAGTACTTC. It is translated as CASSLVAGVVAHEQYF.